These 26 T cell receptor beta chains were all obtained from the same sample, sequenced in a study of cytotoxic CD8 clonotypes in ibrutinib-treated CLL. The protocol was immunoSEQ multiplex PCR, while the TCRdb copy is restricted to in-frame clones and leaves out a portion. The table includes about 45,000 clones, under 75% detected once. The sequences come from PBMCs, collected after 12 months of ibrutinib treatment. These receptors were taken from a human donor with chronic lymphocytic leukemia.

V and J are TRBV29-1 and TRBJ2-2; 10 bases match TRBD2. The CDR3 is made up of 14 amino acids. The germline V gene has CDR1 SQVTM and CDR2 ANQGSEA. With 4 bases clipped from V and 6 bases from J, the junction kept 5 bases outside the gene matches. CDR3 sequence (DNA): TGCAGCGTTGGCGCTAGCGGGGGTCCCGGGGAGCTGTTTTTT. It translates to CSVGASGGPGELFF.

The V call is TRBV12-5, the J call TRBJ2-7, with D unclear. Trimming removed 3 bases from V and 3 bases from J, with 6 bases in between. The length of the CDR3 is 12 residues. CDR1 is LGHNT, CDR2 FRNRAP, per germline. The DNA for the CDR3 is TGTGCTAGTGGTTTTGAAATCTACGAGCAGTACTTC. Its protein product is CASGFEIYEQYF. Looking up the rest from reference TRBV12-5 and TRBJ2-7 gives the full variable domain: DARVTQTPRHKVTEMGQEVTMRCQPILGHNTVFWYRQTMMQGLELLAYFRNRAPLDDSGMPKDRFSAEMPDATLATLKIQPSEPRDSAVYFCASGFEIYEQYFGPGTRLTVT.

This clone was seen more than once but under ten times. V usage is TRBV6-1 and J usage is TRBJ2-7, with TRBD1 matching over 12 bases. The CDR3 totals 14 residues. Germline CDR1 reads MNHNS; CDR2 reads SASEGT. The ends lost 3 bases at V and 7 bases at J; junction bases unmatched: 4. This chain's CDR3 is CASSDRDRGQEQYF. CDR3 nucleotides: TGTGCCAGCAGTGACCGGGACAGGGGGCAAGAGCAGTACTTC.

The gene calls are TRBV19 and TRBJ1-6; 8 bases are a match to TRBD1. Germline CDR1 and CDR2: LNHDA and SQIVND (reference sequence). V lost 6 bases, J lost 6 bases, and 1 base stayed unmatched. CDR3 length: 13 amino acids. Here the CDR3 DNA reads TGTGCCAGTAGGACAGGGGTTAATTCACCCCTCCACTTT. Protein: CASRTGVNSPLHF.

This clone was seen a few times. CDR3 in DNA: TGTGCCAGCAGCTTCACAGGGACCGGGGAGCTGTTTTTT. It translates to CASSFTGTGELFF. The chain has TRBV7-2 and TRBJ2-2; a possible D gene is TRBD1 (6 bases). CDR3 length equals 13 residues. Germline V lookup: CDR1 SGHTA, CDR2 FQGNSA. V was clipped by 3 bases and J by 5 bases, with 7 bases between them.

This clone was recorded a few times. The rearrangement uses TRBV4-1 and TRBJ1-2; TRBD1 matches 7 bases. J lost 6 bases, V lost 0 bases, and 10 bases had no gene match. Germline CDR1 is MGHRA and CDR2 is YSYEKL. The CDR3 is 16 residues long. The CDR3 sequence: CASSQDRDSGYHGYTF. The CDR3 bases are TGCGCCAGCAGCCAAGATCGGGACAGCGGGTATCATGGCTACACCTTC.

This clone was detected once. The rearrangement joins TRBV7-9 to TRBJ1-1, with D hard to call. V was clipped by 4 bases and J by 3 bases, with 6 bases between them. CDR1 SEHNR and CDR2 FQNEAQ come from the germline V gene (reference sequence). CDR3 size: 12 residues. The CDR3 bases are TGTGCCAGCAGCTATTCTTACACTGAAGCTTTCTTT. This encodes CASSYSYTEAFF.

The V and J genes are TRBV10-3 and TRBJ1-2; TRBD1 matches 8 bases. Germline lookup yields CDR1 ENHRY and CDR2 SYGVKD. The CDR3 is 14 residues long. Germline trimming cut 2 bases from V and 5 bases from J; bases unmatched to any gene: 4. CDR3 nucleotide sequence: TGTGCCATCAGTGAGCAAGGACAGGGTTATGGCTACACCTTC. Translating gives CAISEQGQGYGYTF.

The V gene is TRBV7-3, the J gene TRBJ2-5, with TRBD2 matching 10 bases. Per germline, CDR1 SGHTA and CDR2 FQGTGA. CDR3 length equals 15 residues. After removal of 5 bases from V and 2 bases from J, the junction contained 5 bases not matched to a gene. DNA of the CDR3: TGTGCCAGCAGCCCGACTAGCGGGCCTCAAGAGACCCAGTACTTC. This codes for CASSPTSGPQETQYF.

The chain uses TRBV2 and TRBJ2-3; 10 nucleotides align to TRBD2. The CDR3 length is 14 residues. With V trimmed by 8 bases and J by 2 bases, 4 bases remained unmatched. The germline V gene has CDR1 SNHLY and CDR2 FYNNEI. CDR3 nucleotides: TGTGCCAGCGGGGGACTAGCGATCACAGATACGCAGTATTTT. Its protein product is CASGGLAITDTQYF.

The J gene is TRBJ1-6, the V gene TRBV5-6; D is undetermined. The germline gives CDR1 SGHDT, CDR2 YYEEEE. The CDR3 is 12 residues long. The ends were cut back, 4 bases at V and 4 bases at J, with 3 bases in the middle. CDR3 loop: CASSRYNSPLHF. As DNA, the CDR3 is TGTGCCAGCAGCCGTTATAATTCACCCCTCCACTTT.

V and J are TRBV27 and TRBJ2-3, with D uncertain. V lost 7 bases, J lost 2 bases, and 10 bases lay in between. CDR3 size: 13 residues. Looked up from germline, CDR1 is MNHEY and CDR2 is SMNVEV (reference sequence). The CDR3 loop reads CASTSTLTDTQYF. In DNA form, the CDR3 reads TGTGCCAGCACTAGTACCCTCACAGATACGCAGTATTTT.

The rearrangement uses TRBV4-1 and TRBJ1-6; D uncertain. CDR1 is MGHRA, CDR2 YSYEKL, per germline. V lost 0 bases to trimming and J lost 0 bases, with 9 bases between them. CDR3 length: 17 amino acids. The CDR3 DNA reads TGCGCCAGCAGCCAAGAAGGGATCGGCTCCTATAATTCACCCCTCCACTTT. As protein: CASSQEGIGSYNSPLHF.

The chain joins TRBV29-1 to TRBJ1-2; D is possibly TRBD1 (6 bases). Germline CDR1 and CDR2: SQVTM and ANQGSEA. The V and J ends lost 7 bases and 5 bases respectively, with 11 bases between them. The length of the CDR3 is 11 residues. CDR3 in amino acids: CSGTGTYGYTF. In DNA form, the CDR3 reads TGCAGCGGTACAGGGACTTATGGCTACACCTTC.

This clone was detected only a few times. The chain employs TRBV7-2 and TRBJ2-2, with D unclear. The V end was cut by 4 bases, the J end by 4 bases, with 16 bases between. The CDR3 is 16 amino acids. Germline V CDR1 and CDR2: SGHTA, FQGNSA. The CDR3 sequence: CASSSPSGRATGELFF. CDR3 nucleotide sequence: TGTGCCAGCAGCTCCCCGTCCGGCCGGGCCACCGGGGAGCTGTTTTTT.

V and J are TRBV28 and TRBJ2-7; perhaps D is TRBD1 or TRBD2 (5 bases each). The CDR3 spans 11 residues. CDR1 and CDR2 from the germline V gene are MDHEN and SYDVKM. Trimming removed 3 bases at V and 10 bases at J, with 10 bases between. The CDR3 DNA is TGTGCCAGCAGTTTGGGGGTCGAACAGTACTTC. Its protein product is CASSLGVEQYF.

In nucleotides, the CDR3 is TGTGCCAGCAGCTTAGCGGGGGAGACCCAGTACTTC. Amino acid sequence: CASSLAGETQYF. This rearrangement joins TRBV7-6 to TRBJ2-5; D gene unclear. Germline V gives CDR1 SGHVS, CDR2 FNYEAQ. The CDR3 has 12 residues. The V end lost 0 bases, the J end lost 5 bases, and 4 bases lay between the germline ends.

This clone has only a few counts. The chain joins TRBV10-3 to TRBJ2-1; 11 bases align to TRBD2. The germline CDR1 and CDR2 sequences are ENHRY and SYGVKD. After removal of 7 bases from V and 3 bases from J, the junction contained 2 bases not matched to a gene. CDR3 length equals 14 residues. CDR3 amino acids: CAITLAGGYNEQFF. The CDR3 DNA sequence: TGTGCCATCACGCTAGCGGGGGGCTACAATGAGCAGTTCTTC.

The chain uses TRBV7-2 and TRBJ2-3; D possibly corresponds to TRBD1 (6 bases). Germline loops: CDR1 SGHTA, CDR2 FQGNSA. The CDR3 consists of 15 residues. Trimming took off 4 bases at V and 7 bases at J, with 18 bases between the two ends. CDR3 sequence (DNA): TGTGCCAGCAGCTCCCCCAGGGGCTATGTAAATACGCAGTATTTT. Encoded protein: CASSSPRGYVNTQYF.

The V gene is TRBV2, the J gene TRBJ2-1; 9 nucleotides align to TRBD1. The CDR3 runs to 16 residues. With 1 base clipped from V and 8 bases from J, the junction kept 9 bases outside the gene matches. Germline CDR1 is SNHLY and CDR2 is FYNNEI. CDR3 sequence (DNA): TGTGCCAGCAGTGAAGTGGGGGGGACAGGGCCCCATGAGCAGTTCTTC. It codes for CASSEVGGTGPHEQFF.

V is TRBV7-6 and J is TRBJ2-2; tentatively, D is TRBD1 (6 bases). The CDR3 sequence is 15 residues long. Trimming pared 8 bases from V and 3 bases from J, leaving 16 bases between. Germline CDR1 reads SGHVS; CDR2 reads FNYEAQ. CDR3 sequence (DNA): TGTGCCAGCGGAACAGGGTTTTTGGACACCGGGGAGCTGTTTTTT. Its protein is CASGTGFLDTGELFF.

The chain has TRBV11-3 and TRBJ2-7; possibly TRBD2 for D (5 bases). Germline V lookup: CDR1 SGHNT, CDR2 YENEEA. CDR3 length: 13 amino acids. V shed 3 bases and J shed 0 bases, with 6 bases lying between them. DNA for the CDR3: TGTGCCAGCAGCTTGGGGAGCTCCTACGAGCAGTACTTC. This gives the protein CASSLGSSYEQYF. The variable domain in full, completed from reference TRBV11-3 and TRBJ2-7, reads EAGVVQSPRYKIIEKKQPVAFWCNPISGHNTLYWYLQNLGQGPELLIRYENEEAVDDSQLPKDRFSAERLKGVDSTLKIQPAELGDSAVYLCASSLGSSYEQYFGPGTRLTVT.

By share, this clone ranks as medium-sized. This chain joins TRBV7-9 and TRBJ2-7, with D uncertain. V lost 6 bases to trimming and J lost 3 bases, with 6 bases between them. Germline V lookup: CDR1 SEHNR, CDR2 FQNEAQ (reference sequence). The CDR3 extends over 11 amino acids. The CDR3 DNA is TGTGCCAGCAGGGCTAGCTACGAGCAGTACTTC. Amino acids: CASRASYEQYF.

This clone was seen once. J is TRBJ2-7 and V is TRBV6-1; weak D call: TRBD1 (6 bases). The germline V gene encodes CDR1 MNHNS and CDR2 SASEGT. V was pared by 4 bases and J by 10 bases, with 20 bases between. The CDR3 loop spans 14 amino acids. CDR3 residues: CASSAFLEGQHQYF. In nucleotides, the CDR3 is TGTGCCAGCAGTGCCTTCCTAGAAGGACAGCATCAGTACTTC.

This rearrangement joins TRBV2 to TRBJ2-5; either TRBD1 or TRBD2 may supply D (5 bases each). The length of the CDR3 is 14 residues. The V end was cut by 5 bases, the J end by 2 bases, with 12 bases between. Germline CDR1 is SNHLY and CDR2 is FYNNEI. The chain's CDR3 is CASSKGTPQETQYF. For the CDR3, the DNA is TGTGCCAGCAGTAAAGGGACGCCTCAAGAGACCCAGTACTTC. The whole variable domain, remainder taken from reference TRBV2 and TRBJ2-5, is EPEVTQTPSHQVTQMGQEVILRCVPISNHLYFYWYRQILGQKVEFLVSFYNNEISEKSEIFDDQFSVERPDGSNFTLKIRSTKLEDSAMYFCASSKGTPQETQYFGPGTRLLVL.

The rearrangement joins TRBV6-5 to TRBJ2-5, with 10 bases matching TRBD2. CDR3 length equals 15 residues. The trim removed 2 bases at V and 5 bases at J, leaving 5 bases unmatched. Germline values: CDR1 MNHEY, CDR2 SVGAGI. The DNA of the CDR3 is TGTGCCAGCAGTTACACTAGCGGGGTTAGCGAGACCCAGTACTTC. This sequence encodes CASSYTSGVSETQYF.